The 7 T cell receptor beta chains below were found in one sample sequenced in a study of PD-L1 blockade in urothelial cancer. TCRdb's table, derived via immunoSEQ multiplex PCR, lists solely in-frame clones and lacks some. The table includes 65,000 to 85,000 clones, more than 85% detected once. Time point here: peripheral blood 6 weeks after treatment start. Material: PBMCs, obtained around atezolizumab (anti-PD-L1) treatment. The source of these receptors is a woman of 80 years or more with urothelial cancer.

This clone was recorded once. This chain joins TRBV5-1 and TRBJ2-3, with D possibly TRBD2 on 7 matching bases. The V gene lost 6 bases and the J gene lost 0 bases, with 11 bases spanning the gap. This CDR3 spans 14 amino acids. Germline CDR1 SGHRS, CDR2 YFSETQ. The CDR3 loop reads CASKRGASTDTQYF. The DNA for the CDR3 is TGCGCCAGCAAACGGGGGGCTAGCACAGATACGCAGTATTTT.

The chain is built from TRBV10-1 and TRBJ2-1; D might be TRBD2 (6 bases). The V end lost 4 bases, the J end lost 10 bases, and 14 bases lay between the germline ends. Germline CDR1 reads WNHNN; CDR2 reads SYGVQD (reference sequence). CDR3 size: 13 residues. CDR3 residues: CASSVNGRVEQFF. Here the CDR3 DNA reads TGCGCCAGCAGTGTTAACGGGAGAGTAGAGCAGTTCTTC.

The chain is built from TRBV7-3 and TRBJ2-1; D uncertain. The ends were cut back, 6 bases at V and 11 bases at J, with 20 bases in the middle. The CDR3 is 14 residues long. Germline values: CDR1 SGHTA, CDR2 FQGTGA. The CDR3 DNA is TGTGCCAGCAGACTCGCCACCCAGATGGGCAAGCAGTTCTTC. Protein: CASRLATQMGKQFF.

The chain links TRBV6-1 to TRBJ1-5; TRBD1 matches at 7 bases. J lost 0 bases, V lost 6 bases, and 2 bases had no gene match. CDR1 and CDR2 from the germline V gene are MNHNS and SASEGT. The CDR3 has 14 residues. The CDR3 region is CASRTGISNQPQHF. The CDR3 DNA follows: TGTGCCAGCAGGACAGGGATTAGCAATCAGCCCCAGCATTTT.

The rearrangement joins TRBV2 to TRBJ2-2; no clear D. CDR1 is SNHLY and CDR2 is FYNNEI in the germline V gene. Trimming took 6 bases from V and 2 from J, leaving 7 bases between them. The CDR3 contains 13 residues. CDR3 DNA sequence: TGTGCCAGCAGGGAGTTCAACACCGGGGAGCTGTTTTTT. The encoded protein is CASREFNTGELFF.

This chain links TRBV10-3 with TRBJ1-5, with TRBD1 identical over 8 bases. The CDR3 is 15 amino acids. With 2 bases clipped from V and 3 bases from J, the junction kept 3 bases outside the gene matches. Germline assignment: CDR1 ENHRY and CDR2 SYGVKD. In nucleotides, the CDR3 is TGTGCCATCAGTGAGACGGGACAGGCCAATCAGCCCCAGCATTTT. It encodes CAISETGQANQPQHF.

CDR3 bases: TGTGCCAGCAGTGCCTCCGACAGGGGAGTTAGCGGCTACACCTTC. Translated, it gives CASSASDRGVSGYTF. The J gene is TRBJ1-2, the V gene TRBV2; 8 nucleotides line up with TRBD1. The J segment lost 8 bases and the V segment lost 4 bases, leaving 12 bases of the junction unmatched. The CDR3 has 15 amino acids. Germline-derived CDR1 and CDR2 are SNHLY and FYNNEI.